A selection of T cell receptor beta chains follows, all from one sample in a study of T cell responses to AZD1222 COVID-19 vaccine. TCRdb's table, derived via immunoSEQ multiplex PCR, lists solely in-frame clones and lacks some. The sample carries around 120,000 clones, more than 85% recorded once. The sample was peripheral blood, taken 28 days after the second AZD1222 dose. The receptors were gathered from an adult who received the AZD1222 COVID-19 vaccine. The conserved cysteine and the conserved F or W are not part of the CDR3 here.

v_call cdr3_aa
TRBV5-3 ARSLAGTRTSGNTIY
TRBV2 ASTEAYTGELF
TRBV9 ASSPRILSGEQF
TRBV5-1 ASSLVPQGGLAGELF
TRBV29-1 SVGGTGGGNEQF
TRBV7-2 ASSLAPQGDYNEQF
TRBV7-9 ASSLERGGTYNEQF
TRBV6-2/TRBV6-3 ASSYTESSTYEQY
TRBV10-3 AISEELAGNTGELF
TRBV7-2 ASSLQGASTDTQY
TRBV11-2 ASSFLAEKTQY
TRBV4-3 ASSQTPGLANEKLF
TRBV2 ASRDSIAEAF
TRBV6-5 ASSISHRGDSPLH
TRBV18 ASSLDRGEETQY
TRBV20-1 SAKAGHGYT
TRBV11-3 ASSGGTGYTDTQY
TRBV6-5 ASSYGHGNTIY
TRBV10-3 AISESRGGAQY
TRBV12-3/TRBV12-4 ASSPGHTEAF
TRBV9 ASSPQPSPDEQF
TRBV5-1 ASSFKGETQY
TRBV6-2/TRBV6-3 ASSKTGRNQPQH
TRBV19 ATSFGNTDTQY
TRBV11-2 ASSSGQYSGNTIY
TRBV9 ASSGSAGGYGETQY
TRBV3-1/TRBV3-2 ASSQDTSGYSYEQY
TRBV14 ASSPDIPVRGNEQF
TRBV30 ACQQGDGGYT
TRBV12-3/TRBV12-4 ASSQGFNTEAF
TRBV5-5 ASSLEGSNGPQH
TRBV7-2 ASSSRWNEKLF
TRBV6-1 ASSAFSEMRTPDNYGYT
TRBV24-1 ATQGSKNIQY
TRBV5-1 ASSFPGTYEQY
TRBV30 AWSPQGTQGSPLH
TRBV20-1 SASSIDTQY
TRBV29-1 SVISGGTGELF
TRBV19 ASRPDIGNTEAF
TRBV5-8 ASSFDGTGWGTDTQY
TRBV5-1 ASSPQALGGIEQY
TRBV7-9 ASSLVEGGNYGYT